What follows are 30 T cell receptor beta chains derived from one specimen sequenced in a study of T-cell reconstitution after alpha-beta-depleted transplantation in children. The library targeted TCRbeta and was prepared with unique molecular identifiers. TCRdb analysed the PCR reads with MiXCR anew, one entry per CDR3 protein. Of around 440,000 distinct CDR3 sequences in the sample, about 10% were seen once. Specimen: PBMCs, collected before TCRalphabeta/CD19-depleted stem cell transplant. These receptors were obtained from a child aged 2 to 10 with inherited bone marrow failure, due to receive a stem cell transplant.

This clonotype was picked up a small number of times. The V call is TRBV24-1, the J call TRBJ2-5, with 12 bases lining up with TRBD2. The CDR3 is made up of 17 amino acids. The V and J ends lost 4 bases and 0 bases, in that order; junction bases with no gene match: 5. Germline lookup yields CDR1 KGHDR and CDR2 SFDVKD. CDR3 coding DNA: TGTGCCACCAGTGAGTCCCTAGCGGGAGGGTACCAAGAGACCCAGTACTTC. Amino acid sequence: CATSESLAGGYQETQYF.

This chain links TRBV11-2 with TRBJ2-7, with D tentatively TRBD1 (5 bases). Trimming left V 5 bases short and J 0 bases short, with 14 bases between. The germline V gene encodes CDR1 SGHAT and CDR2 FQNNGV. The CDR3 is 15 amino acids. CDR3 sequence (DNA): TGTGCCAGCAGCCCCACACAGGTTTCCTCCTACGAGCAGTACTTC. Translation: CASSPTQVSSYEQYF.

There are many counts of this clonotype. The CDR3 is CASSFSPVNTEAFF. DNA of the CDR3: TGTGCCAGCAGTTTCAGTCCGGTGAACACTGAAGCTTTCTTT. This sequence joins TRBV4-2 and TRBJ1-1; no clear D gene. There are 14 residues in the CDR3. From germline, CDR1 is LGHNA and CDR2 YNFKEQ. Deletions cut 6 bases from V and 0 bases from J, with 11 bases between.

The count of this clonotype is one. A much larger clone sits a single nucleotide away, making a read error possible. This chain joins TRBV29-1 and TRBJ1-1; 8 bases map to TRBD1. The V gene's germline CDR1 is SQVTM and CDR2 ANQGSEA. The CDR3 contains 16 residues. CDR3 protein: CSARDRSGVINTAAFF. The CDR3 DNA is TGCAGCGCCCGGGACAGGAGCGGTGTTATTAACACTGCAGCTTTCTTT.

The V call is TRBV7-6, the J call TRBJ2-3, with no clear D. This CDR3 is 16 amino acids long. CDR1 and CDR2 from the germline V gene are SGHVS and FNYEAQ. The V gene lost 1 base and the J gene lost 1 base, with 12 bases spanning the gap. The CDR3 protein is CASSLDPNSRTDTQYF. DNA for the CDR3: TGTGCCAGCAGCTTAGATCCGAACAGTCGCACAGATACGCAGTATTTT.

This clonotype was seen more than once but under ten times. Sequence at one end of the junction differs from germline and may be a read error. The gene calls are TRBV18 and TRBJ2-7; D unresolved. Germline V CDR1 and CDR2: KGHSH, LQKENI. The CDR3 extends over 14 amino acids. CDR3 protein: CASSPPDLSLEQYF. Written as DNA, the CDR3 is TGTGCCAGCTCACCACCGGACCTTTCACTCGAGCAGTATTTC.

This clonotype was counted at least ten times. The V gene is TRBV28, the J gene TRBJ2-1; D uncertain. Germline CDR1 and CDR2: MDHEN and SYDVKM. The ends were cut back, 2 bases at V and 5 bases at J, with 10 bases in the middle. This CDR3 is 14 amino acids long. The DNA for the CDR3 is TGTGCCAGCAGTTTACTATGGGGAAACAATGAGCAGTTCTTC. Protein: CASSLLWGNNEQFF.

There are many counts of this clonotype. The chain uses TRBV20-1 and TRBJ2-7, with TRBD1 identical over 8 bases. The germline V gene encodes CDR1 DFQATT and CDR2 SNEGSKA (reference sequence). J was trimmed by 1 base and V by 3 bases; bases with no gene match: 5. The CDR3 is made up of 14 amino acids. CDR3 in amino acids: CSASGDRRSYEQYF. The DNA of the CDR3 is TGCAGTGCTAGCGGGGACAGGCGGTCCTACGAGCAGTACTTC.

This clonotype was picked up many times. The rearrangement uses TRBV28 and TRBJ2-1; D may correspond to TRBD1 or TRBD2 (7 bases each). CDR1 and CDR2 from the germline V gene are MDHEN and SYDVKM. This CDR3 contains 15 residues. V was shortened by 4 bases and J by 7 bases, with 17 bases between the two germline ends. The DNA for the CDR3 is TGTGCCAGCAGTTCAGGTCCAGGGGGGGGAAATGAGCAGTTCTTC. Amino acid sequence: CASSSGPGGGNEQFF.

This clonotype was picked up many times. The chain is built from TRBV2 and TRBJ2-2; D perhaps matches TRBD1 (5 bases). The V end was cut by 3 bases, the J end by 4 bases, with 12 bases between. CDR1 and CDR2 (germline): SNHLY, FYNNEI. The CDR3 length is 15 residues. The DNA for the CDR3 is TGTGCCAGCAGTGATGGGGTGGGGCCCACCGGGGAGCTGTTTTTT. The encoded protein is CASSDGVGPTGELFF.

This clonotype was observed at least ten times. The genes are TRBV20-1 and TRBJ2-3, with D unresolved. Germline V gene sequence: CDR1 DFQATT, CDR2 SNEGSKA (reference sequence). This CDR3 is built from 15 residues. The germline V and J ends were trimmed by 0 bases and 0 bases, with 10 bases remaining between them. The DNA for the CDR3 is TGCAGTGCTAGAGAGGCTAGAACTAGCACAGATACGCAGTATTTT. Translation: CSAREARTSTDTQYF.

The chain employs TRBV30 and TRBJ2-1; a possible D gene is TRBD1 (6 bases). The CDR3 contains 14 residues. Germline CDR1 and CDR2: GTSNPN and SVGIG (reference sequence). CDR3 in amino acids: CAGRTGSPYNEQFF. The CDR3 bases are TGTGCGGGGCGTACAGGGTCCCCCTACAATGAGCAGTTCTTC.

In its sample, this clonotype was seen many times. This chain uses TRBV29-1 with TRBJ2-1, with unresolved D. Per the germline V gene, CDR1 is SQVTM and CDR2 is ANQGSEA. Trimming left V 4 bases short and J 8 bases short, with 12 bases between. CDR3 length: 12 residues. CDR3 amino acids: CSVGRTLDEQFF. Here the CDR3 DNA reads TGCAGCGTTGGAAGAACCTTGGATGAGCAGTTCTTC.

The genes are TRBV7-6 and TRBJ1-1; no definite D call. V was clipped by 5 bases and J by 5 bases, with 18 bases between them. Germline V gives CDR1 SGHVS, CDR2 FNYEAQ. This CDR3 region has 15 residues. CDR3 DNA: TGTGCCAGCAGCGTGTATCGGTGTTCGTGGACTGAAGCTTTCTTT. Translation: CASSVYRCSWTEAFF.

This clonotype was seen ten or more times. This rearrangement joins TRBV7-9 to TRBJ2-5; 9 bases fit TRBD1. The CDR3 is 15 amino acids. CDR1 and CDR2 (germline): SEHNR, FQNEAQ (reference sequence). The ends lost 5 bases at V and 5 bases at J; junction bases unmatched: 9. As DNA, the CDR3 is TGTGCCAGCAGCGGAAGGACAGGGGCTATGGAGACCCAGTACTTC. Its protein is CASSGRTGAMETQYF.

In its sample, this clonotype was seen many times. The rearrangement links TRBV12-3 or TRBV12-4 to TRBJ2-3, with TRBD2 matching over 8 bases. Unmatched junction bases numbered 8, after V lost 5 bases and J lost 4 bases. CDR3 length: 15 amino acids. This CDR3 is CASSPTREGADTQYF. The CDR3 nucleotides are TGTGCCAGCAGTCCTACCCGGGAGGGTGCAGATACGCAGTATTTT.

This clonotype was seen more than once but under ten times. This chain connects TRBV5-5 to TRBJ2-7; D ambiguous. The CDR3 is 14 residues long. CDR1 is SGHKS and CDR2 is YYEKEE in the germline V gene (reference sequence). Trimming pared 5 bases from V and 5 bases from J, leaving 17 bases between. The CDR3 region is CASSLAFGSNEQYF. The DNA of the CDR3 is TGTGCCAGCAGTCTGGCTTTCGGTTCCAACGAGCAGTACTTC.

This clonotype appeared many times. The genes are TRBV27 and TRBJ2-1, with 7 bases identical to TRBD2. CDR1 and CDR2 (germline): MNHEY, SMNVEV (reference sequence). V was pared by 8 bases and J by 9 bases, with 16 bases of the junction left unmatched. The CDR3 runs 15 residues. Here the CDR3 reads CASHVLREGRGEQFF. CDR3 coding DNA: TGTGCCAGCCACGTATTGAGGGAGGGCCGGGGTGAGCAGTTCTTC.

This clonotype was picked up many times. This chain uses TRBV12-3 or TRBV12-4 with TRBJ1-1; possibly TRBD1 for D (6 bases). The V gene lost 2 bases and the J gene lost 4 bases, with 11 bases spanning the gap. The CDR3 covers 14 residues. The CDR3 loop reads CASSLSGASTEAFF. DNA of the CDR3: TGTGCCAGCAGTTTATCAGGGGCAAGCACTGAAGCTTTCTTT.

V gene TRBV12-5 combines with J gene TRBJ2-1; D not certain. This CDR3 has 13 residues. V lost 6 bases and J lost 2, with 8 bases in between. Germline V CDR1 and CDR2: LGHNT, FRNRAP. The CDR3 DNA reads TGTGCTAGTGGCCACGATACCTACAATGAGCAGTTCTTC. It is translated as CASGHDTYNEQFF.

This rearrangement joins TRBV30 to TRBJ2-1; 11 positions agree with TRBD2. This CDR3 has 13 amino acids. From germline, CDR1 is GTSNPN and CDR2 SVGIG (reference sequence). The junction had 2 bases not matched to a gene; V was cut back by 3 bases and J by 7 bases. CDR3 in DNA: TGTGCCTGGAGCGGGACTAGCGGAAATGAGCAGTTCTTC. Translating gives CAWSGTSGNEQFF.

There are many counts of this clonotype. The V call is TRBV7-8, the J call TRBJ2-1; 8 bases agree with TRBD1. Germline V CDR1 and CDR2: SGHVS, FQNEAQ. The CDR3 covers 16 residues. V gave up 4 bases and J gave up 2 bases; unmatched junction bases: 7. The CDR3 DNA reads TGTGCCAGCAGCTCTGAGCAGGGGGCACCCTACAATGAGCAGTTCTTC. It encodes CASSSEQGAPYNEQFF.

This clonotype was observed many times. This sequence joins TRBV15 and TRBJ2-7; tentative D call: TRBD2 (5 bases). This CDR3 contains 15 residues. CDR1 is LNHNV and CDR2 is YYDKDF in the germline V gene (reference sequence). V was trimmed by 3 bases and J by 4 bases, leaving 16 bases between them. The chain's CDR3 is CATSSPRERPYEQYF. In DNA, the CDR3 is TGTGCCACCAGCAGTCCGAGGGAGAGACCGTACGAGCAGTACTTC. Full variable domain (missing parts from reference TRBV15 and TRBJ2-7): DAMVIQNPRYQVTQFGKPVTLSCSQTLNHNVMYWYQQKSSQAPKLLFHYYDKDFNNEADTPDNFQSRRPNTSFCFLDIRSPGLGDTAMYLCATSSPRERPYEQYFGPGTRLTVT.

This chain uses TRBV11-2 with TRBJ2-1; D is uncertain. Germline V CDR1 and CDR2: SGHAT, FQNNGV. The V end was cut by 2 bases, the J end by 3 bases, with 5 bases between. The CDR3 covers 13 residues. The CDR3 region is CASSLQHYNEQFF. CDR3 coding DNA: TGTGCCAGCAGCTTACAGCACTACAATGAGCAGTTCTTC.

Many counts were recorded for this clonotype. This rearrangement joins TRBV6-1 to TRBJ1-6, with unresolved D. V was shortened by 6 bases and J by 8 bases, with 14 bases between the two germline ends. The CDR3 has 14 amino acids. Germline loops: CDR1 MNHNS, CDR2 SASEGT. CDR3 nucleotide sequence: TGTGCCAGCAGCCTTGGTGGAGGACATTCACCCCTCCACTTT. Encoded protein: CASSLGGGHSPLHF.

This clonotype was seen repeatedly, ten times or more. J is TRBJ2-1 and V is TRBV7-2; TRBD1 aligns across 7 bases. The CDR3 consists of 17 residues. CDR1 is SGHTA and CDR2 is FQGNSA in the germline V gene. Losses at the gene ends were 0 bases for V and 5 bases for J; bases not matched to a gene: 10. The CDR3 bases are TGTGCCAGCAGCTTAGCTGGGCCGGGACAGACGAACAATGAGCAGTTCTTC. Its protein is CASSLAGPGQTNNEQFF.

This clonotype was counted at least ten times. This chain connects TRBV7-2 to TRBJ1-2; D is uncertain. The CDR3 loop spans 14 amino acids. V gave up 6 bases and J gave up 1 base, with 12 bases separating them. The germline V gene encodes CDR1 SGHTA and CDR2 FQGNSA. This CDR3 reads CASSPAPINYGYTF. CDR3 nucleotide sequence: TGTGCCAGCAGTCCCGCACCAATTAACTATGGCTACACCTTC. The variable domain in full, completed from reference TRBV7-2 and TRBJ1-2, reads GAGVSQSPSNKVTEKGKDVELRCDPISGHTALYWYRQSLGQGLEFLIYFQGNSAPDKSGLPSDRFSAERTGGSVSTLTIQRTQQEDSAVYLCASSPAPINYGYTFGSGTRLTVV.

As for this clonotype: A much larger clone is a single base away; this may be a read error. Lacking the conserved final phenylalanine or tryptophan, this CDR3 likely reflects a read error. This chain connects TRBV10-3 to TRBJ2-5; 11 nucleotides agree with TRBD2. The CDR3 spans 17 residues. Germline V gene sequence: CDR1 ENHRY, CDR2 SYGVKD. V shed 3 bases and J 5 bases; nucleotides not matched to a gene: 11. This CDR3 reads CAISDGLAGGVGETQYC. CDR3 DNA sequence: TGTGCCATCAGTGACGGGCTAGCGGGAGGCGTTGGGGAGACCCAGTACTGC.

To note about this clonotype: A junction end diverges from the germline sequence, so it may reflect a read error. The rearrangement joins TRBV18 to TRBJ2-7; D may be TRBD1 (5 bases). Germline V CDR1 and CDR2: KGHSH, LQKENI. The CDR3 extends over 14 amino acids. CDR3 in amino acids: CASSPAGPIYELYF. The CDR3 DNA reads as TGTGCCAGCTCACCCGCAGGGCCTATCTACGAGCTGTACTTC.

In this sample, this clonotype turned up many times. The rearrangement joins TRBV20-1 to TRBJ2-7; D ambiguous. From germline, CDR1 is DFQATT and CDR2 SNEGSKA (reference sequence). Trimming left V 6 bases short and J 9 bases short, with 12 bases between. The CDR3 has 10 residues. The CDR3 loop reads CSADLEGQYF. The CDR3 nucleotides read TGCAGTGCCGACCTTGAAGGGCAGTACTTC.